Below, 15 T cell receptor beta chains from the same sample are listed, as sequenced in a study of OX40 agonist ivuxolimab in advanced cancers. The table came from immunoSEQ multiplex PCR; TCRdb's copy has only in-frame clones and leaves some out. Of under 8,500 clones listed, roughly three quarters are singletons. Sequencing was performed on CD4+ or CD8+ T cells sorted from blood, taken in a trial of the OX40 agonist ivuxolimab. The receptors come from an adult with an advanced solid tumor such as melanoma, head and neck, liver or kidney cancer.

The V and J genes are TRBV9 and TRBJ2-1, with TRBD2 matching over 10 bases. The CDR3 totals 14 residues. V was clipped by 3 bases and J by 3 bases; unmatched bases: 0. Per germline, CDR1 SGDLS and CDR2 YYNGEE. CDR3 loop: CASSGTSGYNEQFF. In DNA form, the CDR3 reads TGTGCCAGCAGCGGGACTAGCGGCTACAATGAGCAGTTCTTC.

This clone came up a few times. The chain joins TRBV7-6 to TRBJ2-1; 12 positions match TRBD2. The V segment lost 7 bases and the J segment 2 bases; nucleotides outside the gene matches: 6. CDR1 SGHVS and CDR2 FNYEAQ come from the germline V gene. This CDR3 has 16 residues. The CDR3 coding sequence is TGTGCCAGCACCGGGACTAGCGGGTCCCCCTACAATGAGCAGTTCTTC. It codes for CASTGTSGSPYNEQFF.

The chain carries TRBV7-2 and TRBJ2-7; 11 nucleotides match TRBD2. This CDR3 has 16 amino acids. CDR1 and CDR2 (germline): SGHTA, FQGNSA. V trimming: 1 base; J trimming: 6 bases; junction bases outside the gene matches: 8. In nucleotides, the CDR3 is TGTGCCAGCAGCTTAGTATGGGTAGCGGGAGGGACCGAGCAGTACTTC. Encoded protein: CASSLVWVAGGTEQYF.

CDR3 sequence (DNA): TGTGCCAGCAGCCTGGGGCTAGGCCTAGATACCCAGTACTTC. Protein product: CASSLGLGLDTQYF. The chain couples TRBV6-5 to TRBJ2-5, with D possibly TRBD1 on 5 matching bases. Deletions cut 6 bases from V and 8 bases from J, with 19 bases between. CDR1 is MNHEY, CDR2 SVGAGI, per germline. This CDR3 spans 14 amino acids.

This chain connects TRBV7-8 to TRBJ1-1; D is undetermined. V gave up 0 bases and J gave up 0 bases, with 8 bases separating them. The CDR3 is 15 amino acids. From germline, CDR1 is SGHVS and CDR2 FQNEAQ. The CDR3 here is CASSLAAFMNTEAFF. The DNA for the CDR3 is TGTGCCAGCAGCTTAGCGGCATTTATGAACACTGAAGCTTTCTTT. The full variable domain, with the rest looked up from reference TRBV7-8 and TRBJ1-1, is GAGVSQSPRYKVAKRGQDVALRCDPISGHVSLFWYQQALGQGPEFLTYFQNEAQLDKSGLPSDRFFAERPEGSVSTLKIQRTQQEDSAVYLCASSLAAFMNTEAFFGQGTRLTVV.

The chain is built from TRBV4-2 and TRBJ1-3; possibly TRBD1 for D (5 bases). V was pared by 0 bases and J by 4 bases, with 13 bases between. CDR1 is LGHNA, CDR2 YNFKEQ, per germline. The CDR3 consists of 16 residues. The DNA for the CDR3 is TGTGCCAGCAGCCAAGAAGTAGAGGGGTACGGAAACACCATATATTTT. Translated: CASSQEVEGYGNTIYF.

V and J are TRBV28 and TRBJ2-5; D possibly corresponds to TRBD2 (5 bases). Trimming removed 8 bases at V and 5 bases at J, with 15 bases between. The CDR3 has 13 amino acids. Germline V gives CDR1 MDHEN, CDR2 SYDVKM. CDR3 loop: CASGGDSLETQYF. The CDR3, as DNA: TGTGCCAGCGGAGGAGACTCTCTGGAGACCCAGTACTTC.

The chain is built from TRBV7-9 and TRBJ2-7; no clear D gene. V lost 5 bases, J lost 0 bases, and 8 bases lay in between. In germline, CDR1 is SEHNR, CDR2 FQNEAQ (reference sequence). This CDR3 contains 13 residues. CDR3 protein: CASSDRYSYEQYF. In nucleotides, the CDR3 is TGTGCCAGCAGCGATAGGTACTCCTACGAGCAGTACTTC.

This clone was seen only a few times. The chain recombines TRBV7-8 with TRBJ1-4; D gene unclear. CDR1 SGHVS and CDR2 FQNEAQ come from the germline V gene. The CDR3 covers 14 residues. Trimming shortened V by 3 bases and J by 4 bases, and 9 bases separated the two germline ends. In nucleotides, the CDR3 is TGTGCCAGCAGCTTTTCCGGGTTTAATGAAAAACTGTTTTTT. It codes for CASSFSGFNEKLFF.

This sequence joins TRBV7-3 and TRBJ1-2; D remains ambiguous. The CDR3 spans 12 residues. Trimming stripped 4 bases from V and 4 bases from J, with 7 bases between. Germline CDR1 reads SGHTA; CDR2 reads FQGTGA. The CDR3 region is CASSSDGYGYTF. CDR3 bases: TGTGCCAGCAGCTCGGATGGCTATGGCTACACCTTC.

In DNA, the CDR3 is TGCGCCAGCAGCCAAGTACGCGGGGGGATCTACGAGCAGTACTTC. Its translation: CASSQVRGGIYEQYF. This chain joins TRBV4-1 and TRBJ2-7; 8 bases match TRBD2. Germline loops: CDR1 MGHRA, CDR2 YSYEKL. V gave up 1 base and J gave up 3 bases; unmatched junction bases: 5. The CDR3 sequence is 15 residues long.

This clone has just a few counts. The chain combines TRBV6-5 with TRBJ1-1, with D perhaps TRBD1 (6 bases). The length of the CDR3 is 13 residues. Trimming removed 5 bases from V and 1 base from J, with 8 bases in between. Germline CDR1 reads MNHEY; CDR2 reads SVGAGI. CDR3 residues: CASSVGQNTEAFF. Written as DNA, the CDR3 is TGTGCCAGCAGTGTGGGACAGAACACTGAAGCTTTCTTT.

The chain is built from TRBV7-9 and TRBJ2-2, with D possibly matching TRBD2 (6 bases). The CDR3 is 16 amino acids. The V gene's germline CDR1 is SEHNR and CDR2 FQNEAQ (reference sequence). The V end lost 5 bases, the J end lost 6 bases, and 19 bases lay between the germline ends. The chain's CDR3 is CASSRISRTTAGELFF. In nucleotides, the CDR3 is TGTGCCAGCAGCCGAATATCCCGGACTACTGCCGGGGAGCTGTTTTTT.

The V gene is TRBV4-1, the J gene TRBJ2-7; D not certain. From germline, CDR1 is MGHRA and CDR2 YSYEKL. V lost 0 bases and J lost 1, with 10 bases in between. The CDR3 covers 15 residues. DNA for the CDR3: TGCGCCAGCAGCCAAGAAGTAGGGCGATCCTACGAGCAGTACTTC. This gives the protein CASSQEVGRSYEQYF.

The rearrangement links TRBV30 to TRBJ2-7, with a weak D call TRBD1 (6 bases). V dropped 3 bases and J dropped 4 bases, with 13 bases sitting between them. Germline CDR1 is GTSNPN and CDR2 is SVGIG (reference sequence). There are 13 residues in the CDR3. The CDR3 bases are TGTGCCTGGAGGGCCCTAGGGGGATACGAGCAGTACTTC. Residues: CAWRALGGYEQYF.